This T cell receptor beta chain was captured by sequencing in a study of blood T cells in healthy people across ages. CDR3 size: 13 residues. Trimming cost V 0 bases and J 6 bases, with 9 bases left between them. Germline V gene sequence: CDR1 SNHLY, CDR2 FYNNEI. Sample-barcoded 5' priming and a J-beta primer mix drove a second PCR of about 6 to 12 cycles. MiXCR, applied by TCRdb to the 5' RACE reads, yields one record per CDR3 protein. The top ten clones hold approximately 4% of a sample with around 1,600,000 distinct CDR3 sequences, approximately 42% of them seen once. Sequencing was done on a sample of blood. This receptor was identified in a woman younger than 30 in good health. The chain couples TRBV2 to TRBJ2-7; D perhaps matches TRBD1 (5 bases). The CDR3 is CASSEAEGVEQYF. Written as DNA, the CDR3 is TGTGCCAGCAGTGAAGCGGAAGGGGTCGAGCAGTACTTC.